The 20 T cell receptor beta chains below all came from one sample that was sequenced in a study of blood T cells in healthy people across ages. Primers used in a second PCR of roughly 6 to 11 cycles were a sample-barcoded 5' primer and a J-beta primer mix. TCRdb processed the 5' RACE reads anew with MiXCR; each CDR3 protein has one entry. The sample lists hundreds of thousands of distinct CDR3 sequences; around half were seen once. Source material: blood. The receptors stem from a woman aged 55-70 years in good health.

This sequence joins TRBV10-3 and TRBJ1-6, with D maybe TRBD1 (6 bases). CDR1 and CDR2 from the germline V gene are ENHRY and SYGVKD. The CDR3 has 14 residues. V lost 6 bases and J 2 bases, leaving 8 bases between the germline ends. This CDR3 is CAIRDSPYNSPLHF. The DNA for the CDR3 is TGTGCCATCAGGGACAGCCCCTATAATTCACCCCTCCACTTT.

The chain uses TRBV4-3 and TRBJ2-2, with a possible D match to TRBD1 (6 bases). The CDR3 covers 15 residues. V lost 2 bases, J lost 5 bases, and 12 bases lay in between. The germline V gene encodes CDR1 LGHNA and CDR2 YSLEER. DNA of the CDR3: TGCGCCAGCAGCCAATTGGGGGCGAGGACCGGGGAGCTGTTTTTT. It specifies CASSQLGARTGELFF.

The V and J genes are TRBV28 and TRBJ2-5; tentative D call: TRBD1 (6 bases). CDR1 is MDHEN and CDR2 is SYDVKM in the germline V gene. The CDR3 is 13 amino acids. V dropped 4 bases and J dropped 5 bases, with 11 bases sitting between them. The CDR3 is CASSSTGMETQYF. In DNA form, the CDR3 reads TGTGCCAGCAGTTCAACAGGGATGGAGACCCAGTACTTC.

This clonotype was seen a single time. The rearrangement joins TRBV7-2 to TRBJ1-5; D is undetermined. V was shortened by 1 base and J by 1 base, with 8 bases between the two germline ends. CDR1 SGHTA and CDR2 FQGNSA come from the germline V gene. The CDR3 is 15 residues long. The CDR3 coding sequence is TGTGCCAGCAGCTTAGGTCGAGGGAGCAATCAGCCCCAGCATTTT. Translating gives CASSLGRGSNQPQHF.

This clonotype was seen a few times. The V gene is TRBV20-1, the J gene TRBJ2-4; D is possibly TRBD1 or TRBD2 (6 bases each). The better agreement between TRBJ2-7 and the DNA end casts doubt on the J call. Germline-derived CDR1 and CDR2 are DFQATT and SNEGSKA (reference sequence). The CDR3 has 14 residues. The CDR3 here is CSASQQGGGNEQYF. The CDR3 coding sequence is TGCAGTGCTAGTCAACAGGGAGGCGGCAACGAGCAGTACTTC.

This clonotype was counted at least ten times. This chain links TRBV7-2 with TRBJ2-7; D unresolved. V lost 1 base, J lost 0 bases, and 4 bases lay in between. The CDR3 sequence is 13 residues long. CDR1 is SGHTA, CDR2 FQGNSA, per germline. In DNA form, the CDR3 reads TGTGCCAGCAGCTTAGGGGTCTCCTACGAGCAGTACTTC. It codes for CASSLGVSYEQYF.

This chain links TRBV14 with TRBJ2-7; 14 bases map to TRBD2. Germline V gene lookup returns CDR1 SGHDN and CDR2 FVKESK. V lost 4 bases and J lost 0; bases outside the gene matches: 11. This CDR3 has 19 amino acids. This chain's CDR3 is CASSPPGLAGGHSSYEQYF. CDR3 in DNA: TGTGCCAGCAGCCCCCCCGGACTAGCGGGAGGCCATAGCTCCTACGAGCAGTACTTC.

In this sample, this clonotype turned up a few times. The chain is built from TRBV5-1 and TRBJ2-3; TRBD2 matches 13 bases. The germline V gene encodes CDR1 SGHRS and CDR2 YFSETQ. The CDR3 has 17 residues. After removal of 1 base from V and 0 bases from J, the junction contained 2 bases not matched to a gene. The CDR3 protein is CASSLSGLAGSTDTQYF. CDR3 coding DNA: TGCGCCAGCAGCTTGTCGGGACTAGCGGGGAGCACAGATACGCAGTATTTT.

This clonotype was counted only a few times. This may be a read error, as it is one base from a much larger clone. CDR3 DNA: TGTGCCAGCAGTTTAATAAAGGGACGGGCCTACAATGAGCAGTACTTC. Protein product: CASSLIKGRAYNEQYF. The V call is TRBV28, the J call TRBJ2-7, with D perhaps assigned TRBD1 or TRBD2 (5 bases each). This CDR3 is 16 amino acids long. V was cut by 2 bases and J by 7 bases, with 21 bases left in between. Germline values: CDR1 MDHEN, CDR2 SYDVKM. Full variable domain (outside the CDR3, taken from reference TRBV28 and TRBJ2-7): DVKVTQSSRYLVKRTGEKVFLECVQDMDHENMFWYRQDPGLGLRLIYFSYDVKMKEKGDIPEGYSVSREKKERFSLILESASTNQTSMYLCASSLIKGRAYNEQYFGPGTRLTVT.

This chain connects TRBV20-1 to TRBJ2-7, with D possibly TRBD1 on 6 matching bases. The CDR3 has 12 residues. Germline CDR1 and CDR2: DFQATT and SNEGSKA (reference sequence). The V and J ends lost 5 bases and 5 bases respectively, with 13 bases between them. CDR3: CSAAPTGNEQYF. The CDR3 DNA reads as TGCAGTGCTGCCCCGACAGGAAACGAGCAGTACTTC.

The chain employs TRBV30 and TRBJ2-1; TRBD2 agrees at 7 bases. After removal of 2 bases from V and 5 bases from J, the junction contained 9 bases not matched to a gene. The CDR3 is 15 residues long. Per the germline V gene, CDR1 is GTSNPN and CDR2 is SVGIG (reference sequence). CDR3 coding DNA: TGTGCCTGGAGTCTAGGGCTAGCGGTTAACAATGAGCAGTTCTTC. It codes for CAWSLGLAVNNEQFF.

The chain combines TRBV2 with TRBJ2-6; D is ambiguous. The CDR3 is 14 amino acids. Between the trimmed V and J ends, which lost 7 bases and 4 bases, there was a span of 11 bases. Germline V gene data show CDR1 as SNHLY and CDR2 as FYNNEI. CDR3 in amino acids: CASIRDPGANVLTF. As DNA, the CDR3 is TGTGCCAGCATCCGAGATCCAGGGGCCAACGTCCTGACTTTC. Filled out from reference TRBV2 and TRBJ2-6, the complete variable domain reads EPEVTQTPSHQVTQMGQEVILRCVPISNHLYFYWYRQILGQKVEFLVSFYNNEISEKSEIFDDQFSVERPDGSNFTLKIRSTKLEDSAMYFCASIRDPGANVLTFGAGSRLTVL.

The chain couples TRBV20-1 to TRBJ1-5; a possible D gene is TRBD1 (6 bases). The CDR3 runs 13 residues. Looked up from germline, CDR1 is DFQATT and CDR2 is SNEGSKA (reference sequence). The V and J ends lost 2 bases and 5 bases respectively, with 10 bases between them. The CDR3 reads CSARQGMYQPQHF. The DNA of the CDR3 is TGCAGTGCTAGACAGGGGATGTATCAGCCCCAGCATTTT.

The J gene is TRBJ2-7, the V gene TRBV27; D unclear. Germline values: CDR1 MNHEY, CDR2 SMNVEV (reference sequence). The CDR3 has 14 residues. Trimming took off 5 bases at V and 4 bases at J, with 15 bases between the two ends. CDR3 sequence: CASSPSGVGYEQYF. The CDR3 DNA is TGTGCCAGCAGTCCCTCCGGTGTCGGGTACGAGCAGTACTTC.

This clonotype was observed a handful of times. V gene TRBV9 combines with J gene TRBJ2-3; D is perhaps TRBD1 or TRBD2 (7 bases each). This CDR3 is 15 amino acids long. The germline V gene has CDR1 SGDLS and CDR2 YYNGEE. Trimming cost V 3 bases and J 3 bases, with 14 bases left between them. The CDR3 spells CASSALRGGTDTQYF. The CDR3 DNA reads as TGTGCCAGCAGCGCCCTCAGGGGGGGGACAGATACGCAGTATTTT.

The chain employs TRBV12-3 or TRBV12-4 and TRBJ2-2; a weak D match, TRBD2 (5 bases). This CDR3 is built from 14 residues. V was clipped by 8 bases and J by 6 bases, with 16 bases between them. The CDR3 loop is CASSSASLAGELFF. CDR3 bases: TGTGCCAGCTCTTCAGCTAGCTTAGCCGGGGAGCTGTTTTTT.

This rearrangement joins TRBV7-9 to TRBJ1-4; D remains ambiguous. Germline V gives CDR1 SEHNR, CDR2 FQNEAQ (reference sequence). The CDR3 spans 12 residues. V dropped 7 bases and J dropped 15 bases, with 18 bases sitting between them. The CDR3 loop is CASTNLAADMFF. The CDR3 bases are TGTGCCAGCACCAACTTAGCCGCAGACATGTTTTTT.

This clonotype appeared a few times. CDR3 amino acids: CASSPDFRLYEQYF. In DNA form, the CDR3 reads TGTGCCAGCAGCCCAGACTTCAGGCTGTACGAGCAGTACTTC. The genes are TRBV9 and TRBJ2-7; D is unclear. The CDR3 runs to 14 residues. CDR1 is SGDLS and CDR2 is YYNGEE in the germline V gene. Deletions cut 4 bases from V and 4 bases from J, with 15 bases between.

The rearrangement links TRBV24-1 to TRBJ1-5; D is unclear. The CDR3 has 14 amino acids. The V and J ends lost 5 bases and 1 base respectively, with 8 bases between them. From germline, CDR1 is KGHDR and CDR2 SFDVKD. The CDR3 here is CATSATTSNQPQHF. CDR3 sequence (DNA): TGTGCCACCAGTGCCACTACGAGCAATCAGCCCCAGCATTTT.

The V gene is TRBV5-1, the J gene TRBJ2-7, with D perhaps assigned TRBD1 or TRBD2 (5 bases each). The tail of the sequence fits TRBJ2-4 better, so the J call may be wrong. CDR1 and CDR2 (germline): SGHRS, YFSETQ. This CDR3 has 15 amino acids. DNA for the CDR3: TGCGCCAGCAGCTTTTTCCCGACGAGGGGAAACATTCAGTACTTC. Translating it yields CASSFFPTRGNIQYF.